In this sample, the clone carrying this T cell receptor beta chain turned up a few times. Its target is not known. These data belong to a study of response to subunit inactivated influenza vaccine. Whole-study findings and limits: A suggestion made by the authors is that each seasonal influenza vaccination recruits few new T cells.

TCRdb reanalysed the RT-PCR reads using MiXCR and keeps one entry per CDR3 protein. In the table there are 300,000 to 350,000 distinct CDR3 sequences, 22% of which are singletons. The receptor was isolated from a man aged 50-75 years who received an inactivated influenza vaccine. The sequenced sample was PBMCs from blood, obtained about 20 months after vaccination.

The CDR3 reads CASSPTARANYGYTF. The CDR3 DNA reads TGTGCCAGCAGCCCCACGGCGAGAGCTAACTATGGCTACACCTTC. This chain joins TRBV7-9 and TRBJ1-2; D not certain. Trimming pared 5 bases from V and 0 bases from J, leaving 13 bases between. CDR1 and CDR2 (germline): SEHNR, FQNEAQ (reference sequence). The CDR3 has 15 residues.